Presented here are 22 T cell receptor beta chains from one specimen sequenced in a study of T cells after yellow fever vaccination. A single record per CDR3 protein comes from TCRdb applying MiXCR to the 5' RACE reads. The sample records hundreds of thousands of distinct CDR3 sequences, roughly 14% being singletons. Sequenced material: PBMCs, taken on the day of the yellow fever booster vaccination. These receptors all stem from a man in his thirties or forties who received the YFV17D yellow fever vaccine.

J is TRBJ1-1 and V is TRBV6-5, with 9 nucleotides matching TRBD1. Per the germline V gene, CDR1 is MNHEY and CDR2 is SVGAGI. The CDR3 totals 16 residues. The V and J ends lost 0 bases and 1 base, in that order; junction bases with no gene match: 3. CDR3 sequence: CASSYSMGQGNTEAFF. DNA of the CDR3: TGTGCCAGCAGTTACTCTATGGGACAGGGGAACACTGAAGCTTTCTTT.

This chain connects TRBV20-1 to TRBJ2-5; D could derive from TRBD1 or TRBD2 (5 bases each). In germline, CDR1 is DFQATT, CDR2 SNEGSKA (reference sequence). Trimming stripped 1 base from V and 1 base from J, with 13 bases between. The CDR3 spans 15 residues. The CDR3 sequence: CSARVGTTPQETQYF. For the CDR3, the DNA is TGCAGTGCTAGAGTCGGGACCACGCCCCAAGAGACCCAGTACTTC.

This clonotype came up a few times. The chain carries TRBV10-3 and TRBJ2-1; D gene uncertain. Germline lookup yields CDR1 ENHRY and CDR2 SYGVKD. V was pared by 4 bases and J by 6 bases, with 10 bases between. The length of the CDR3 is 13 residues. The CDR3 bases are TGTGCCATCAGTGTTGGGAAGGGCAATGAGCAGTTCTTC. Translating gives CAISVGKGNEQFF.

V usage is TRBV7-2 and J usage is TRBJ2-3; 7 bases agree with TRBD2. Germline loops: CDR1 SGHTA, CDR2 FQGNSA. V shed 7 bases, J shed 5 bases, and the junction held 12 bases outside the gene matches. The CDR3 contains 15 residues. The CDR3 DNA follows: TGTGCCAGCATCCCTTCGGCGGGAGTTAGAGATACGCAGTATTTT. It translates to CASIPSAGVRDTQYF.

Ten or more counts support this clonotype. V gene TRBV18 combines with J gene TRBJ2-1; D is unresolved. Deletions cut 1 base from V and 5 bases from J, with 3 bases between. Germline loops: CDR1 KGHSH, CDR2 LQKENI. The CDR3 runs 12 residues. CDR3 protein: CASSPQDNEQFF. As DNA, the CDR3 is TGTGCCAGCTCACCACAAGACAATGAGCAGTTCTTC.

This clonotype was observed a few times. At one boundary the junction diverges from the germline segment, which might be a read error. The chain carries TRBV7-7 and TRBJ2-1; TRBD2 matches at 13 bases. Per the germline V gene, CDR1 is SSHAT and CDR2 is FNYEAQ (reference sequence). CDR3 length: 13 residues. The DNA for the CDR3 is TGTGCCAGCAGTTACGGACTAGCGGGAGATTTGATCTTC. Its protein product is CASSYGLAGDLIF.

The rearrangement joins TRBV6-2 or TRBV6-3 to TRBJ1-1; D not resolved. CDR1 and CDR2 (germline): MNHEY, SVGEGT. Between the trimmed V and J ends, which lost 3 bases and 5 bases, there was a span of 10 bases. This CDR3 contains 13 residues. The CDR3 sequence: CASSYRRETEAFF. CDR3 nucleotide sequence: TGTGCCAGCAGTTATCGGAGAGAGACTGAAGCTTTCTTT.

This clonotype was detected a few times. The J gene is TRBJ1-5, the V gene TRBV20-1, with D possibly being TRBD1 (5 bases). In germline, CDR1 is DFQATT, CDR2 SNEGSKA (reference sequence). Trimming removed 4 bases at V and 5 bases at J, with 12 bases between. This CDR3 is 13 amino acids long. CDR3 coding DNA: TGCAGTGCTAATTCCCTAGGGGATCAGCCCCAGCATTTT. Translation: CSANSLGDQPQHF.

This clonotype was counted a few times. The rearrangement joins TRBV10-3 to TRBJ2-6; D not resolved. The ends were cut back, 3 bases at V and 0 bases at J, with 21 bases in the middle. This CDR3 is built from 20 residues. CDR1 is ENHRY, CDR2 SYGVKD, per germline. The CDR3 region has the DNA TGTGCCATCAGTGATGCGGCATTTCTCACTTCTGGCTCTGGGGCCAACGTCCTGACTTTC. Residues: CAISDAAFLTSGSGANVLTF.

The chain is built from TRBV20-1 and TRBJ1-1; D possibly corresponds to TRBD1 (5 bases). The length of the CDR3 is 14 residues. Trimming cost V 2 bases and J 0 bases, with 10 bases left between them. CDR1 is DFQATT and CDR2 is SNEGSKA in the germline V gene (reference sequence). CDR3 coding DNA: TGCAGTGCTAGAATCGGGGCAATGAACACTGAAGCTTTCTTT. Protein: CSARIGAMNTEAFF.

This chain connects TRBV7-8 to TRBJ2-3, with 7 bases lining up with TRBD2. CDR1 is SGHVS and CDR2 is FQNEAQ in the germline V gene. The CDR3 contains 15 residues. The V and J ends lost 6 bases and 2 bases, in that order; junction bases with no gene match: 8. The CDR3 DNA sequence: TGTGCCAGCAGTGCACTAGCGCCAGCCACAGATACGCAGTATTTT. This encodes CASSALAPATDTQYF.

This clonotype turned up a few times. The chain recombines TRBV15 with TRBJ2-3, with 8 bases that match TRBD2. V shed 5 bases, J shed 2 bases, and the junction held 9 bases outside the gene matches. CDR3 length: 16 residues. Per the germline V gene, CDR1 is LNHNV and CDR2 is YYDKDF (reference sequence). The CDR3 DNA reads TGTGCCACCAGCGCCTTAGCGGGAATTTTCACAGATACGCAGTATTTT. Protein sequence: CATSALAGIFTDTQYF.

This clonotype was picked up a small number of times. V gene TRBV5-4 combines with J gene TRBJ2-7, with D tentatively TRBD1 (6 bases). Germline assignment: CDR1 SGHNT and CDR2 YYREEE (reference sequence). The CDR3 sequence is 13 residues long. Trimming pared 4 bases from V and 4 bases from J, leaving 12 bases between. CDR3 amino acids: CASSLGARYEQYF. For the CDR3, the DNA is TGTGCCAGCAGCCTGGGGGCTCGATACGAGCAGTACTTC.

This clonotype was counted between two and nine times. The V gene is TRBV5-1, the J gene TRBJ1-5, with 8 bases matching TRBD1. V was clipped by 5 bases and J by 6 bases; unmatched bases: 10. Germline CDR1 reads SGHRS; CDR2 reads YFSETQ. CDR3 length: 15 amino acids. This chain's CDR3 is CASSPEGTGGQPQHF. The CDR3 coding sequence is TGCGCCAGCAGTCCTGAGGGCACAGGGGGTCAGCCCCAGCATTTT.

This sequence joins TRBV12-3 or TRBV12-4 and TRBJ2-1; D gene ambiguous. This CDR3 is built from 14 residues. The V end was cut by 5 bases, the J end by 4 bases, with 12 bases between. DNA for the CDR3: TGTGCCAGCAGTCCCCGGGCAAGTTACAATGAGCAGTTCTTC. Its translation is CASSPRASYNEQFF.

The CDR3 loop is CASSFSGKLAGELFF. In DNA, the CDR3 is TGTGCCAGCAGTTTTTCCGGGAAACTCGCCGGGGAGCTGTTTTTT. The gene calls are TRBV7-9 and TRBJ2-2; D may be TRBD2 (5 bases). This CDR3 is 15 amino acids long. Trimming pared 6 bases from V and 6 bases from J, leaving 17 bases between. Germline V gene sequence: CDR1 SEHNR, CDR2 FQNEAQ (reference sequence).

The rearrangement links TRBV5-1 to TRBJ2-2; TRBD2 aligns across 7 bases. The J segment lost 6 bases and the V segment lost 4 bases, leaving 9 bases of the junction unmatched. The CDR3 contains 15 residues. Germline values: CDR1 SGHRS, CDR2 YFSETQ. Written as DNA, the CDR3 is TGCGCCAGCAGCCCCAATGGGGGGGTGGCCGGGGAGCTGTTTTTT. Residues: CASSPNGGVAGELFF. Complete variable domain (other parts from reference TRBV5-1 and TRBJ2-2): KAGVTQTPRYLIKTRGQQVTLSCSPISGHRSVSWYQQTPGQGLQFLFEYFSETQRNKGNFPGRFSGRQFSNSRSEMNVSTLELGDSALYLCASSPNGGVAGELFFGEGSRLTVL.

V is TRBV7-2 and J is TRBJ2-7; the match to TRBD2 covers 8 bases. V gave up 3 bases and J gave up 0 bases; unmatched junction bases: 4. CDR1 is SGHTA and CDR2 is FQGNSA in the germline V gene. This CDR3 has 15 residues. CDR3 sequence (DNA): TGTGCCAGCAGCTTTGCGGGAGGCCTCTCCTACGAGCAGTACTTC. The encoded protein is CASSFAGGLSYEQYF.

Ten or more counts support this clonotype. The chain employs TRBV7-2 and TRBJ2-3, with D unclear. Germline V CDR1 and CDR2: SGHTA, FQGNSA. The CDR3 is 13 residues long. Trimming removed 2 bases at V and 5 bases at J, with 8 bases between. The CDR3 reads CASSLFNRDTQYF. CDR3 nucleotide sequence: TGTGCCAGCAGCTTATTTAACAGAGATACGCAGTATTTT.

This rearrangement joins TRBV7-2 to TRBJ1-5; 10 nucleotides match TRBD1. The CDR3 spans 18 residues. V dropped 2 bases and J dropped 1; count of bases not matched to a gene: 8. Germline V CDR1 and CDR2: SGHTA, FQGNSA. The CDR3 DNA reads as TGTGCCAGCAGCTTATCGACAGGGGGCGAAGGGAGCAATCAGCCCCAGCATTTT. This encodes CASSLSTGGEGSNQPQHF.

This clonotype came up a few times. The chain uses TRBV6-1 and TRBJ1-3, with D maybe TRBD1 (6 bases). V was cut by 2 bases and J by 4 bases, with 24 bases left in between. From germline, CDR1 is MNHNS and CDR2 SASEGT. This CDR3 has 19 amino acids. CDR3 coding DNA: TGTGCCAGCAGTGAATTTCCTCTCACAAAAGGACAGCGCGGAAACACCATATATTTT. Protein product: CASSEFPLTKGQRGNTIYF.

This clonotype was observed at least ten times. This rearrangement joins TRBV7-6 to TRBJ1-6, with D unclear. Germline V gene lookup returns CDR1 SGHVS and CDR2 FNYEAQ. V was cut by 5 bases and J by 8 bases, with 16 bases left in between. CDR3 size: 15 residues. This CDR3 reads CASSARASSDSPLHF. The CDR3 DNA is TGTGCCAGCAGCGCACGGGCTTCCTCCGATTCACCCCTCCACTTT.